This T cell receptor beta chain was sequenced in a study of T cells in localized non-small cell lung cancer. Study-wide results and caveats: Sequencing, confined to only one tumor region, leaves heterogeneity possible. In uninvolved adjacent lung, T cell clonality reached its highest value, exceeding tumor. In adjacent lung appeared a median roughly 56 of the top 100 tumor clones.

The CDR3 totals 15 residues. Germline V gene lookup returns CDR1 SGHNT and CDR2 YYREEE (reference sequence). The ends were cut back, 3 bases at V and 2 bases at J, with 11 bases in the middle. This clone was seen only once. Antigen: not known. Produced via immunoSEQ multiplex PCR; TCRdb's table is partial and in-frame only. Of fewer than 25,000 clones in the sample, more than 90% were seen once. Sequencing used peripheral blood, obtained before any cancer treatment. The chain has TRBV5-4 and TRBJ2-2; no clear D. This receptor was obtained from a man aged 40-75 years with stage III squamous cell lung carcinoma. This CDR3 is CASSWAGRNTGELFF. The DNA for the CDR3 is TGTGCCAGCAGCTGGGCCGGAAGAAACACCGGGGAGCTGTTTTTT.